Described below is a single T cell receptor (beta chain) sequence and its context. Everyone who took part was roughly 18 to 89 years old, and they came from 24 US areas. Germline CDR1 reads SGHNT; CDR2 reads YYREEE (reference sequence). The V and J ends lost 3 bases and 3 bases, in that order; junction bases with no gene match: 6. This CDR3 contains 15 residues. This sample was taken from a study of blood T cell repertoires in COVID-19. About the study: The United States, Italy and Spain provided the acute and convalescent COVID-19 samples.

As handled by the study authors: Reference gene primer amplification yielded estimated nucleated cell counts. Using immunoSEQ multiplex PCR, the repertoire was profiled, and TCRdb retains in-frame clones only, with some absent. That table supplies the V and J calls and clone size; D and trimming were determined from the DNA. The profile shows about 250,000 clones, over 75% of them singletons. The source of this sequence is a woman between 50 and 59 years old with acute COVID-19. The gene calls are TRBV5-4 and TRBJ2-7; 10 bases fit TRBD2. Specimen: PBMCs or T cells enriched from blood (not recorded which). The CDR3 here is CASSSSQRGGYEQYF. The CDR3 nucleotides read TGTGCCAGCAGCTCATCACAGCGGGGGGGCTACGAGCAGTACTTC.